A single sample gave rise to the 2 T cell receptor beta chains below, sequenced in a study of cytomegalovirus exposure and HLA in healthy donors. Primers: 60 Vbeta forward and 13 Jbeta reverse. The assay was immunoSEQ multiplex PCR, and TCRdb's table has in-frame clones only and misses some. The table includes about 160,000 clones, 71% detected once. Sample: PBMCs. These receptors were taken from a woman in her thirties in good health and CMV-seronegative.

The genes are TRBV28 and TRBJ1-2, with 9 bases identical to TRBD1. The germline V gene encodes CDR1 MDHEN and CDR2 SYDVKM. The V and J ends lost 7 bases and 9 bases, in that order; junction bases with no gene match: 15. This CDR3 is built from 15 residues. CDR3: CASTSTPGQGASYTF. CDR3 coding DNA: TGTGCCAGCACCTCAACCCCGGGACAGGGTGCGAGCTACACCTTC.

The chain recombines TRBV4-2 with TRBJ1-2; D is perhaps TRBD1 (6 bases). Germline CDR1 and CDR2: LGHNA and YNFKEQ. Trimming left V 1 base short and J 7 bases short, with 19 bases between. The CDR3 contains 16 residues. In DNA form, the CDR3 reads TGTGCCAGCAGCCAAGGTACAGGGACGGGTTTTCGTGGCTACACCTTC. Protein: CASSQGTGTGFRGYTF.